This TCR beta chain was identified in a study of cytomegalovirus exposure and HLA in healthy donors. The PCR contained 60 Vbeta and 13 Jbeta primers. TCRdb's table, derived via immunoSEQ multiplex PCR, lists solely in-frame clones and lacks some. The table includes about 33,000 clones, 45% to 55% detected once. This receptor was identified in a woman aged 40-49 years in good health and CMV-seropositive. The specimen was PBMCs.

The CDR3: CASSLQVGKTSGGAREQFF. CDR3 bases: TGTGCCAGCAGCCTCCAGGTGGGAAAGACTAGCGGGGGGGCCCGAGAGCAGTTCTTC. The genes are TRBV9 and TRBJ2-1, with 14 bases lining up with TRBD2. This CDR3 has 19 residues. From germline, CDR1 is SGDLS and CDR2 YYNGEE. V trimming: 4 bases; J trimming: 10 bases; junction bases outside the gene matches: 19.